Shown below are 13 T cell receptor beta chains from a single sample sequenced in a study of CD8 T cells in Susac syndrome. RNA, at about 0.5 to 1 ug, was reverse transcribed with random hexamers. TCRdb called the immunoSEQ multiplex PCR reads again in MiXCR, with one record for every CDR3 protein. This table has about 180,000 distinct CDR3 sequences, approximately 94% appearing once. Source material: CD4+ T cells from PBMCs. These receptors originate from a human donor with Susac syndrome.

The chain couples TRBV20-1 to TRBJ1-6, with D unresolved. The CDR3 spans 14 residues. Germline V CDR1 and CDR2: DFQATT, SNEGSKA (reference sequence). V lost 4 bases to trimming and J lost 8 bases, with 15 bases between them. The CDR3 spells CSATGRPGYSPLHF. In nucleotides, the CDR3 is TGCAGTGCTACCGGACGGCCCGGATATTCACCCCTCCACTTT.

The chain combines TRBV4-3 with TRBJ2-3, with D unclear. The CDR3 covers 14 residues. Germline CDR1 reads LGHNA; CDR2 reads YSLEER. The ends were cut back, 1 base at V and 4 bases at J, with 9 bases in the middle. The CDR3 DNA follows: TGCGCCAGCAGCCAAGGGCTAGTCCCAGATACGCAGTATTTT. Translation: CASSQGLVPDTQYF.

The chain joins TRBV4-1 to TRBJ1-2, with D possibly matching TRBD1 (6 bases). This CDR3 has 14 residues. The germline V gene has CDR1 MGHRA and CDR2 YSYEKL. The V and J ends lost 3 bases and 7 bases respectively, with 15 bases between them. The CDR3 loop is CASSQRQTGSGYTF. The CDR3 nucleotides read TGCGCCAGCAGCCAGAGACAAACAGGGTCTGGCTACACCTTC.

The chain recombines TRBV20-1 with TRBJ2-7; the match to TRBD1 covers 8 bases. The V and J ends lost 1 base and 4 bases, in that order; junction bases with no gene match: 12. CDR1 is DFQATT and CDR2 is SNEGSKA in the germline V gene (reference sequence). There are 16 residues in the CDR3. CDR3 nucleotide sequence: TGCAGTGCTAGAGCCGAAGGGACAGGAAAAAATTACGAGCAGTACTTC. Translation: CSARAEGTGKNYEQYF.

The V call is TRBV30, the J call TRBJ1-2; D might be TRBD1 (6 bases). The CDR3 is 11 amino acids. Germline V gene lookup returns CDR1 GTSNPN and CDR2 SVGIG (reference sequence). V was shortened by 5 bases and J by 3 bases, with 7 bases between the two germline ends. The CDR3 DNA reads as TGTGCCTGGTCAGGGGACTATGGCTACACCTTC. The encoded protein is CAWSGDYGYTF.

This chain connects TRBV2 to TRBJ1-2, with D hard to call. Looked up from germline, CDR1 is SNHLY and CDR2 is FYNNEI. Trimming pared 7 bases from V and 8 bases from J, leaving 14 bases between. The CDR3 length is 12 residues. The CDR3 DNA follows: TGTGCCAGCATTGAGTCGAGTTACGGCTACACCTTC. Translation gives CASIESSYGYTF.

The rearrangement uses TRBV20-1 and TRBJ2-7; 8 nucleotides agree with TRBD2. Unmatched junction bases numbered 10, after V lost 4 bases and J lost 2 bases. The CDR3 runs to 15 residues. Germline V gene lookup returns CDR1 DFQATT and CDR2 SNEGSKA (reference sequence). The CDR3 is CSATYPGLGPYEQYF. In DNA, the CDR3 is TGCAGTGCTACTTATCCGGGACTAGGGCCCTACGAGCAGTACTTC.

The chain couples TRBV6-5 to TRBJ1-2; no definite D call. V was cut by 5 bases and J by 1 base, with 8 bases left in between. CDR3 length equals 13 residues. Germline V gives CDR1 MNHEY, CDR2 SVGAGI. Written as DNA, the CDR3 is TGTGCCAGCAGTGCCTCCAATAACTATGGCTACACCTTC. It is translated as CASSASNNYGYTF.

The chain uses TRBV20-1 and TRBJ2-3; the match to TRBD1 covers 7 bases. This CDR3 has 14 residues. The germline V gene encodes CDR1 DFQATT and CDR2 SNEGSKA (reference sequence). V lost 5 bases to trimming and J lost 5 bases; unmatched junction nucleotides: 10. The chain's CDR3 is CSAPRRGQGDTQYF. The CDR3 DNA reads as TGCAGTGCTCCCCGTAGGGGGCAGGGAGATACGCAGTATTTT.

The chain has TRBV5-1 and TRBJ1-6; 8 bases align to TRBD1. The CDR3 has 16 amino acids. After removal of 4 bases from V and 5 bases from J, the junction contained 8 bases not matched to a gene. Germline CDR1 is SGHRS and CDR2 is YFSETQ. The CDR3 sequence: CASSLGQGIDNSPLHF. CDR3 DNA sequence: TGCGCCAGCAGCCTAGGACAGGGAATCGATAATTCACCCCTCCACTTT.

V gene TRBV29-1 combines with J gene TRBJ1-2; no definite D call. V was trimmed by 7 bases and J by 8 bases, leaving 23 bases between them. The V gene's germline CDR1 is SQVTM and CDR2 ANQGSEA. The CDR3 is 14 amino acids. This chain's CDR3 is CSASRNLRGMGYTF. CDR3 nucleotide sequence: TGCAGCGCCAGCAGAAACCTCCGGGGTATGGGCTACACCTTC.

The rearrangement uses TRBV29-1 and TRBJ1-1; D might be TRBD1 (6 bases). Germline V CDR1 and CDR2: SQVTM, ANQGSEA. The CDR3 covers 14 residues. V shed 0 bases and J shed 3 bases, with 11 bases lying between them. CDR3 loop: CSVEDLQGDTEAFF. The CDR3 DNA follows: TGCAGCGTTGAAGATTTACAGGGAGACACTGAAGCTTTCTTT.

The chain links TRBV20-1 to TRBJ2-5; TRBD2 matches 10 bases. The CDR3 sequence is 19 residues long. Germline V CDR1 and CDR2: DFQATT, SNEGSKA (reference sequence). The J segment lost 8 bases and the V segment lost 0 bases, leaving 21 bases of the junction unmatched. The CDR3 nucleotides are TGCAGTGCTAGAGATCTAGTCCCCGGATGGAGCGGGGGGGCCCAAACCCAGTACTTC. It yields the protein CSARDLVPGWSGGAQTQYF.